This passage covers 9 T cell receptor beta chains from one sample sequenced in a study of blood T cell repertoires in COVID-19. The method was immunoSEQ multiplex PCR; TCRdb's version includes in-frame clones alone and lacks a portion of them. This table has tens of thousands of clones, 75% to 90% appearing once. The specimen was peripheral blood. The receptors here all came from a man aged 60-69 years with acute or convalescent COVID-19.

The chain couples TRBV29-1 to TRBJ1-5; 8 bases are a match to TRBD1. This CDR3 is built from 15 residues. Germline-derived CDR1 and CDR2 are SQVTM and ANQGSEA. V lost 7 bases to trimming and J lost 2 bases; unmatched junction nucleotides: 10. The CDR3 coding sequence is TGCAGCGCCGGAACCGGGACAGGTCGCAATCAGCCCCAGCATTTT. Protein: CSAGTGTGRNQPQHF.

The rearrangement links TRBV11-2 to TRBJ2-7; 9 nucleotides match TRBD1. V was clipped by 5 bases and J by 4 bases; unmatched bases: 9. The CDR3 length is 15 residues. The germline gives CDR1 SGHAT, CDR2 FQNNGV. In DNA form, the CDR3 reads TGTGCCAGCAGCGGTACAGGGGGCTTCTTGTACGAGCAGTACTTC. Its protein is CASSGTGGFLYEQYF.

The chain links TRBV5-8 to TRBJ2-3; D is unresolved. This CDR3 is built from 13 residues. Trimming removed 1 base at V and 1 base at J, with 4 bases between. Germline V gene lookup returns CDR1 SGHTS and CDR2 YDEGEE. The CDR3 reads CASSLPGTDTQYF. The CDR3 DNA sequence: TGTGCCAGCAGCTTGCCAGGCACAGATACGCAGTATTTT.

The chain uses TRBV5-4 and TRBJ2-1; 8 bases align to TRBD2. V lost 4 bases, J lost 10 bases, and 13 bases stayed unmatched. This CDR3 comprises 15 residues. Germline CDR1 reads SGHNT; CDR2 reads YYREEE (reference sequence). The CDR3 nucleotides are TGTGCCAGCAGCCCCGAGGTTAGGCGGGGGGACGAGCAGTTCTTC. Protein sequence: CASSPEVRRGDEQFF.

In regard to this clone: Other DNA sequences in this sample translate to the same CDR3. The chain combines TRBV5-1 with TRBJ2-1; TRBD2 matches 12 bases. Unmatched junction bases numbered 5, after V lost 0 bases and J lost 7 bases. The CDR3 sequence is 16 residues long. Germline lookup yields CDR1 SGHRS and CDR2 YFSETQ. Written as DNA, the CDR3 is TGCGCCAGCAGCTTGGCGACTAGCGGGAGTGGTAATGAGCAGTTCTTC. Its translation: CASSLATSGSGNEQFF.

This clone was found a few times. J is TRBJ2-5 and V is TRBV6-5; perhaps TRBD1 as D (6 bases). Trimming took off 5 bases at V and 2 bases at J, with 15 bases between the two ends. Germline V gives CDR1 MNHEY, CDR2 SVGAGI. This CDR3 spans 15 amino acids. The CDR3 DNA is TGTGCCAGCAGTCAGGGGTATAGGGGGCAAGAGACCCAGTACTTC. It is translated as CASSQGYRGQETQYF.

The chain has TRBV6-5 and TRBJ1-2; no clear D. CDR1 and CDR2 (germline): MNHEY, SVGAGI. This CDR3 region has 12 residues. V lost 6 bases, J lost 2 bases, and 7 bases lay in between. CDR3 coding DNA: TGTGCCAGCAGCCAACGGAACTATGGCTACACCTTC. As protein: CASSQRNYGYTF.

The chain carries TRBV10-2 and TRBJ1-1; D unclear. Germline assignment: CDR1 WSHSY and CDR2 SAAADI. The CDR3 runs to 13 residues. V lost 4 bases, J lost 2 bases, and 8 bases lay in between. This CDR3 is CASSVTPNTEAFF. As DNA, the CDR3 is TGCGCCAGCAGTGTGACACCCAACACTGAAGCTTTCTTT.

The rearrangement links TRBV29-1 to TRBJ2-7; a weak D match, TRBD1 (5 bases). Germline assignment: CDR1 SQVTM and CDR2 ANQGSEA. The CDR3 runs 14 residues. The V and J ends lost 4 bases and 4 bases respectively, with 17 bases between them. The CDR3 bases are TGCAGCGTTGCTACAGGCCCTCTCCTATACGAGCAGTACTTC. This translates into CSVATGPLLYEQYF.